Listed below are T cell receptor beta chains from one sample, sequenced in a study of blood T cell repertoires in COVID-19. Profiled with immunoSEQ multiplex PCR; TCRdb holds only in-frame clones, not every one. The sample contains around 120,000 clones, more than 75% of which appear only once. Sequencing was carried out using peripheral blood. The receptor set was obtained from a man aged 60 to 75 with COVID-19, enrolled during active disease. Each CDR3 is given with its conserved first and last residue. A D gene is named only where the DNA matches it firmly. Part of the rows lack a size; the others show once, few, many or a class for expanded clones.

j_call: TRBJ2-5; d_call: .; v_call: TRBV18; clone_size: .; cdr3_aa: CASSLTSFQETQYF; cdr3_nt: TGTGCCAGCTCACTCACAAGTTTTCAAGAGACCCAGTACTTC
j_call: TRBJ2-5; d_call: TRBD2; v_call: TRBV5-1; clone_size: few; cdr3_aa: CASSLGSGETQYF; cdr3_nt: TGCGCCAGCAGCTTGGGTAGCGGGGAGACCCAGTACTTC
j_call: TRBJ2-7; d_call: TRBD2; v_call: TRBV6-6; clone_size: .; cdr3_aa: CASSYRTSALSYEQYF; cdr3_nt: TGTGCCAGCAGTTACAGGACTAGCGCCCTCTCCTACGAGCAGTACTTC
j_call: TRBJ1-1; d_call: .; v_call: TRBV6-2/TRBV6-3; clone_size: .; cdr3_aa: CASSPLQTVGLNTEAFF; cdr3_nt: TGTGCCAGCAGTCCCCTTCAAACCGTCGGGTTGAACACTGAAGCTTTCTTT
j_call: TRBJ1-2; d_call: .; v_call: TRBV30; clone_size: .; cdr3_aa: CAWSVKSTGYGYTF; cdr3_nt: TGTGCCTGGAGTGTAAAATCGACGGGTTATGGCTACACCTTC
j_call: TRBJ1-1; d_call: TRBD1; v_call: TRBV5-1; clone_size: .; cdr3_aa: CASSLAPEGANTEAFF; cdr3_nt: TGCGCCAGCAGCCTTGCCCCAGAGGGGGCGAACACTGAAGCTTTCTTT
j_call: TRBJ2-5; d_call: .; v_call: TRBV20-1; clone_size: .; cdr3_aa: CSATRRETQYF; cdr3_nt: TGCAGTGCTACCCGTCGGGAGACCCAGTACTTC
j_call: TRBJ1-3; d_call: TRBD1; v_call: TRBV9; clone_size: .; cdr3_aa: CASSSQGASGNTIYF; cdr3_nt: TGTGCCAGCTCGAGCCAGGGGGCCTCTGGAAACACCATATATTTT
j_call: TRBJ2-7; d_call: TRBD2; v_call: TRBV5-4; clone_size: .; cdr3_aa: CASSSGTSGKPYEQYF; cdr3_nt: TGTGCCAGCAGCTCCGGGACTAGCGGCAAGCCCTACGAGCAGTACTTC
j_call: TRBJ1-4; d_call: TRBD1; v_call: TRBV18; clone_size: .; cdr3_aa: CASSNRGPSTNEKLFF; cdr3_nt: TGTGCCAGCTCAAACAGGGGGCCCTCAACTAATGAAAAACTGTTTTTT
j_call: TRBJ2-2; d_call: TRBD2; v_call: TRBV10-3; clone_size: once; cdr3_aa: CAIRRELLTGELFF; cdr3_nt: TGTGCCATCAGGCGGGAGCTTCTTACCGGGGAGCTGTTTTTT
j_call: TRBJ1-4; d_call: TRBD1; v_call: TRBV5-1; clone_size: .; cdr3_aa: CASSFRTGGDEKLFF; cdr3_nt: TGCGCCAGCAGCTTTCGGACAGGGGGCGATGAAAAACTGTTTTTT
j_call: TRBJ1-2; d_call: .; v_call: TRBV24-1; clone_size: .; cdr3_aa: CATSDSGIYGYTF; cdr3_nt: TGTGCCACCAGTGATTCCGGGATCTATGGCTACACCTTC
j_call: TRBJ1-5; d_call: .; v_call: TRBV5-1; clone_size: .; cdr3_aa: CASSSSGGNQPQHF; cdr3_nt: TGCGCCAGCAGCTCGAGCGGGGGCAATCAGCCCCAGCATTTT
j_call: TRBJ2-3; d_call: .; v_call: TRBV10-3; clone_size: .; cdr3_aa: CASSDGTSTDTQYF; cdr3_nt: TGTGCCTCCAGCGACGGGACTAGCACAGATACGCAGTATTTT
j_call: TRBJ2-1; d_call: TRBD2; v_call: TRBV4-2; clone_size: .; cdr3_aa: CASSLGGRSYNEQFF; cdr3_nt: TGTGCCAGCAGCCTGGGCGGGAGATCCTACAATGAGCAGTTCTTC
j_call: TRBJ2-7; d_call: .; v_call: TRBV11-3; clone_size: .; cdr3_aa: CASSLGARGEQYF; cdr3_nt: TGTGCCAGCAGCTTAGGGGCACGGGGTGAGCAGTACTTC
j_call: TRBJ2-1; d_call: .; v_call: TRBV6-5; clone_size: .; cdr3_aa: CASSYSRAAESPQQFF; cdr3_nt: TGTGCCAGCAGTTACTCGAGGGCGGCAGAGTCCCCACAGCAGTTCTTC
j_call: TRBJ1-3; d_call: .; v_call: TRBV4-2; clone_size: .; cdr3_aa: CASSQLLGLQGSASGNTIYF; cdr3_nt: TGTGCCAGCAGCCAACTGCTAGGCTTACAGGGCTCGGCCTCTGGAAACACCATATATTTT
j_call: TRBJ2-1; d_call: TRBD2; v_call: TRBV11-2; clone_size: .; cdr3_aa: CASSAYLAGMNEQFF; cdr3_nt: TGTGCCAGCAGCGCGTACCTAGCGGGTATGAATGAGCAGTTCTTC
j_call: TRBJ2-7; d_call: TRBD2; v_call: TRBV10-3; clone_size: .; cdr3_aa: CAITDAGSGRGNEQYF; cdr3_nt: TGTGCCATCACTGACGCGGGTAGCGGGAGGGGTAACGAGCAGTACTTC
j_call: TRBJ2-7; d_call: TRBD2; v_call: TRBV5-4; clone_size: .; cdr3_aa: CASSWGLAGDSYEQYF; cdr3_nt: TGTGCCAGCAGCTGGGGACTAGCGGGAGACTCCTACGAGCAGTACTTC
j_call: TRBJ2-1; d_call: TRBD2; v_call: TRBV7-8; clone_size: .; cdr3_aa: CASSLGLWREGQVEQFF; cdr3_nt: TGTGCCAGCAGCTTAGGACTCTGGCGGGAGGGCCAGGTTGAGCAGTTCTTC
j_call: TRBJ2-3; d_call: .; v_call: TRBV2; clone_size: .; cdr3_aa: CASRQPTDTQYF; cdr3_nt: TGTGCCAGCAGACAACCCACAGATACGCAGTATTTT
j_call: TRBJ2-1; d_call: TRBD2; v_call: TRBV5-1; clone_size: .; cdr3_aa: CASSVGGLADRNEQFF; cdr3_nt: TGCGCCAGCAGCGTCGGGGGACTAGCGGACCGCAATGAGCAGTTCTTC
j_call: TRBJ2-5; d_call: .; v_call: TRBV5-8; clone_size: .; cdr3_aa: CASSATREETQYF; cdr3_nt: TGTGCCAGCAGTGCAACTAGAGAAGAGACCCAGTACTTC
j_call: TRBJ2-5; d_call: .; v_call: TRBV7-6; clone_size: .; cdr3_aa: CASSLKLQETQYF; cdr3_nt: TGTGCCAGCAGCTTAAAACTGCAAGAGACCCAGTACTTC
j_call: TRBJ2-7; d_call: TRBD2; v_call: TRBV7-9; clone_size: .; cdr3_aa: CASSLGLAGSFYEQYF; cdr3_nt: TGTGCCAGCAGCCTCGGACTAGCGGGATCCTTCTACGAGCAGTACTTC
j_call: TRBJ2-7; d_call: TRBD2; v_call: TRBV5-5; clone_size: .; cdr3_aa: CASSLLLAGLLEQYF; cdr3_nt: TGTGCCAGCAGCTTGCTTCTAGCGGGATTATTAGAGCAGTACTTC
j_call: TRBJ1-2; d_call: .; v_call: TRBV4-3; clone_size: once; cdr3_aa: CASSQNRVMYGYTF; cdr3_nt: TGCGCCAGCAGCCAAAACAGGGTCATGTACGGCTACACCTTC
j_call: TRBJ2-2; d_call: .; v_call: TRBV6-4; clone_size: .; cdr3_aa: CASSSDSTGELFF; cdr3_nt: TGTGCCAGCAGTTCAGACTCCACCGGGGAGCTGTTTTTT
j_call: TRBJ2-7; d_call: TRBD2; v_call: TRBV6-2/TRBV6-3; clone_size: .; cdr3_aa: CASSYATSGRAYEQYF; cdr3_nt: TGTGCCAGCAGTTACGCCACTAGCGGGAGGGCCTACGAGCAGTACTTC
j_call: TRBJ1-1; d_call: .; v_call: TRBV18; clone_size: .; cdr3_aa: CASSPLAENTEAFF; cdr3_nt: TGTGCCAGCTCACCACTCGCGGAGAACACTGAAGCTTTCTTT
j_call: TRBJ2-2; d_call: TRBD2; v_call: TRBV4-3; clone_size: few; cdr3_aa: CASMTSGGTGELFF; cdr3_nt: TGCGCCAGCATGACTAGCGGGGGCACCGGGGAGCTGTTTTTT
j_call: TRBJ1-6; d_call: .; v_call: TRBV5-6; clone_size: .; cdr3_aa: CASSPRTGWRRDSPLHF; cdr3_nt: TGTGCCAGCAGCCCGAGAACAGGGTGGAGGAGAGATTCACCCCTCCACTTT
j_call: TRBJ2-4; d_call: .; v_call: TRBV28; clone_size: .; cdr3_aa: CASSSGAVGIQYF; cdr3_nt: TGTGCCAGCAGTTCAGGGGCGGTAGGCATTCAGTACTTC
j_call: TRBJ1-2; d_call: .; v_call: TRBV28; clone_size: .; cdr3_aa: CASSLDRGAYGYTF; cdr3_nt: TGTGCCAGCAGCCTGGACCGGGGAGCCTATGGCTACACCTTC
j_call: TRBJ2-7; d_call: TRBD1; v_call: TRBV5-4; clone_size: .; cdr3_aa: CASSSRQGTYEQYF; cdr3_nt: TGTGCCAGCAGCTCCCGACAGGGAACCTACGAGCAGTACTTC
j_call: TRBJ1-1; d_call: .; v_call: TRBV20-1; clone_size: .; cdr3_aa: CSASPLGQGRRNTEAFF; cdr3_nt: TGCAGTGCTAGTCCCCTCGGGCAGGGGCGAAGGAACACTGAAGCTTTCTTT
j_call: TRBJ1-1; d_call: .; v_call: TRBV18; clone_size: .; cdr3_aa: CASSLLGDTEAFF; cdr3_nt: TGTGCCAGCTCACTCTTAGGGGACACTGAAGCTTTCTTT